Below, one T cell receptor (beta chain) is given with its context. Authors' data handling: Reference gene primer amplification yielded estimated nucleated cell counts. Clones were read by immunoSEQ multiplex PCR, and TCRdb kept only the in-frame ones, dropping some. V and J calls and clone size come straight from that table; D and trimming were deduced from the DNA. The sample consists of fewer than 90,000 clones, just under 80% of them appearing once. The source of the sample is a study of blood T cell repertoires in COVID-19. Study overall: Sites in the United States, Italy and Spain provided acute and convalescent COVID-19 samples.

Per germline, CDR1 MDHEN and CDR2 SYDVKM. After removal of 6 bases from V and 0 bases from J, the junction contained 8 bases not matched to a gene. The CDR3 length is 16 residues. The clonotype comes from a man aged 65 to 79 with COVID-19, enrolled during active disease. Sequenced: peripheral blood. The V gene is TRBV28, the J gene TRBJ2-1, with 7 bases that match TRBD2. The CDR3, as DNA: TGTGCCAGCAGATCAACTAGCGCGAGCTCCTACAATGAGCAGTTCTTC. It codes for CASRSTSASSYNEQFF.